This T cell receptor (beta chain) was sequenced during a study of OX40 agonist ivuxolimab in advanced cancers. Whole-study results and caveats: Expansion of clones was among the lowest in partial responders at 0.1-3.0 mg/kg. CD4+ and CD8+ blood T cells expanded clonally by week 6 at 0.1 to 3.0 mg/kg.

Note on this clone: Its target is not known.

Researchers took blood at baseline, on cycle 4 day 1, and on cycle 7 day 1. This CDR3 comprises 15 residues. Trimming stripped 3 bases from V and 5 bases from J, with 17 bases between. Germline lookup yields CDR1 MNHEY and CDR2 SMNVEV (reference sequence). Measured with immunoSEQ multiplex PCR; TCRdb has only the in-frame clones, and not every one. The sample lists 150,000 to 190,000 clones, approximately 94% seen once, with approximately 0.32% in the top ten. This TCR derives from an adult with an advanced solid tumor such as melanoma, head and neck, liver or kidney cancer. The material sequenced was CD4+ or CD8+ T cells sorted from blood, taken in a trial of the OX40 agonist ivuxolimab. The J gene is TRBJ2-7, the V gene TRBV27, with no clear D. CDR3 bases: TGTGCCAGCAGTTTGGTCCAGTCCAGAGGCAACGAGCAGTACTTC. This encodes CASSLVQSRGNEQYF.